Listed below are T cell receptor beta chains from one sample, sequenced in a study of identical twins. MiXCR, run by TCRdb on the 5' RACE reads, gives a single entry per CDR3 protein. In the table there are about 920,000 distinct CDR3 sequences, roughly an eighth of which are singletons. This sample also appeared in a second study, on yellow fever vaccine responses in identical twins.

What was sequenced was PBMCs. The receptors come from a woman aged 18 to 35 in good health. CDR3s include the opening cysteine and the closing phenylalanine or tryptophan. D genes are given only for firm matches. For some rows the clone size is stated as once, few or many, or as a class when expanded; others skip it.

TRBJ1-5 | TRBV9 | . | . | TGTGCCAGCAGCGTAGGGGCAGCCGACAATCAGCCCCAGCATTTT | CASSVGAADNQPQHF
TRBJ2-2 | TRBV9 | . | . | TGTGCCAGCAGCGTAGTTCCAGGGCAAACCGGGGAGCTGTTTTTT | CASSVVPGQTGELFF
TRBJ2-3 | TRBV10-3 | . | . | TGTGCCATCAGTGCCGGGACACAAAGCACAGATACGCAGTATTTT | CAISAGTQSTDTQYF
TRBJ2-7 | TRBV20-1 | TRBD2 | few | TGCAGTGCTAGCCCTAGCGGGGTCTCCTACGAGCAGTACTTC | CSASPSGVSYEQYF
TRBJ2-1 | TRBV27 | TRBD1 | few | TGTGCCAGCAGATCCGGGACAGGGATCGGTGAGCAGTTCTTC | CASRSGTGIGEQFF
TRBJ1-2 | TRBV29-1 | TRBD1 | . | TGCAGCGTAAACTCCGGGACAGACTATGGCTACACCTTC | CSVNSGTDYGYTF
TRBJ2-1 | TRBV29-1 | . | . | TGCAGCGTGCCGGGACCGTACTACAATGAGCAGTTCTTC | CSVPGPYYNEQFF
TRBJ2-2 | TRBV20-1 | TRBD1 | . | TGCAGTGCTAGAGATTCCCGGGACAGTTCCGGGGAGCTGTTTTTT | CSARDSRDSSGELFF
TRBJ2-3 | TRBV4-1 | . | . | TGCGCCAGCAGCCTCGGAGGTGGGGGAAAGTATTTT | CASSLGGGGKYF
TRBJ2-1 | TRBV24-1 | . | . | TGTGCCACCAGTGTGGGCAGATACAATGAGCAGTTCTTC | CATSVGRYNEQFF
TRBJ2-5 | TRBV7-8 | TRBD2 | . | TGTGCCAGCAGCGACATAGGGACTAGCAGAGAGACCCAGTACTTC | CASSDIGTSRETQYF
TRBJ2-1 | TRBV28 | TRBD2 | few | TGTGCCAGCAGTTTTCCCCTCCGACTAGCGGGAGAGTACAATGAGCAGTTCTTC | CASSFPLRLAGEYNEQFF
TRBJ2-5 | TRBV5-1 | . | few | TGCGCCAGCAGCTTTCCTCAGGGCGGTGTCGACCAAGAGACCCAGTACTTC | CASSFPQGGVDQETQYF
TRBJ2-7 | TRBV5-1 | TRBD2 | . | TGCGCCAGCAGCAAAGGGACTAGCGGGATAAGGGAGCAGTACTTC | CASSKGTSGIREQYF
TRBJ2-3 | TRBV7-6 | TRBD2 | . | TGTGCCAGCAGCACCCGACTAGCGGGCGCACCGGATACGCAGTATTTT | CASSTRLAGAPDTQYF
TRBJ2-3 | TRBV20-1 | . | . | TGCAGTGCTAGAGATGGCGGGGCTAGCACAGATACGCAGTATTTT | CSARDGGASTDTQYF
TRBJ2-3 | TRBV7-9 | TRBD1 | many | TGTGCCAGCAGCCCACCCGGGACAGCCACAGATACGCAGTATTTT | CASSPPGTATDTQYF
TRBJ1-5 | TRBV12-3/TRBV12-4 | . | . | TGTGCCAGCAGTTCTTCTAGGGGCAATCAGCCCCAGCATTTT | CASSSSRGNQPQHF
TRBJ2-1 | TRBV12-3/TRBV12-4 | TRBD2 | . | TGTGCCAGCACTCCATCCGGTGGACTAGTATACAATGAGCAGTTCTTC | CASTPSGGLVYNEQFF
TRBJ2-5 | TRBV4-1 | . | few | TGCGCCAGCAGCCAACCATTCCGGGACAAGTCACAAGAGACCCAGTACTTC | CASSQPFRDKSQETQYF
TRBJ2-3 | TRBV12-3/TRBV12-4 | TRBD1 | few | TGTGCCAGCAGTTCAAACCAGGGGGCTACAGATACGCAGTATTTT | CASSSNQGATDTQYF
TRBJ2-2 | TRBV5-1 | TRBD2 | few | TGCGCCAGCAGCCAAAGCGGGGGGGTCGGCACCGGGGAGCTGTTTTTT | CASSQSGGVGTGELFF
TRBJ2-7 | TRBV20-1 | TRBD2 | few | TGCAGTGCTAGAGGGAGCGGGAGCTACGAGCAGTACTTC | CSARGSGSYEQYF
TRBJ2-1 | TRBV5-1 | TRBD2 | many | TGCGCCAGCAGCCCGCGAGGCGGGGGGGCCAAGGATGAGCAGTTCTTC | CASSPRGGGAKDEQFF
TRBJ1-5 | TRBV12-3/TRBV12-4 | TRBD1 | many | TGTGCCAGCAGTTCCAGTCGGCAGGGGGCAAATCAGCCCCAGCATTTT | CASSSSRQGANQPQHF
TRBJ1-2 | TRBV25-1 | . | many | TGTGCCAGCAGTGAATCGACAGCATCTTATGGCTACACCTTC | CASSESTASYGYTF
TRBJ2-7 | TRBV14 | . | . | TGTGCCAGCAGCCAACATCCCACGAGCGGGCAGTACTTC | CASSQHPTSGQYF
TRBJ2-1 | TRBV6-1 | . | . | TGTGCCAGCAGTATGGGGACCCCCGGAGGGGTTAATGAGCAGTTCTTC | CASSMGTPGGVNEQFF
TRBJ2-1 | TRBV4-1 | . | many | TGCGCCAGCAGCCACCCTAGGGTCAATGAGCAGTTCTTC | CASSHPRVNEQFF
TRBJ1-6 | TRBV5-1 | . | . | TGCGCCAGCAGCGAGGGGTCGTCCTATAATTCACCCCTCCACTTT | CASSEGSSYNSPLHF
TRBJ2-2 | TRBV12-3/TRBV12-4 | TRBD2 | few | TGTGCCAGCAGGCTGGGACTAGCGTCGACCGGGGAGCTGTTTTTT | CASRLGLASTGELFF
TRBJ2-5 | TRBV6-1 | . | . | TGTGCCAGCAGCCCAGAGGGACTCCCCCCGTTGGGGACCCAGTACTTC | CASSPEGLPPLGTQYF
TRBJ2-1 | TRBV20-1 | TRBD2 | few | TGCAGTGCTCTTTCAGACCTAGCGGGAGCTAACTACAATGAGCAGTTCTTC | CSALSDLAGANYNEQFF
TRBJ2-3 | TRBV28 | . | few | TGTGCCAGCAGTTTTCTTCGGGGTACGTCGGATACGCAGTATTTT | CASSFLRGTSDTQYF
TRBJ2-1 | TRBV24-1 | TRBD2 | . | TGTGCCACCAGTGATTTTGGGCTAGCGGGAGAAAATGAGCAGTTCTTC | CATSDFGLAGENEQFF
TRBJ2-5 | TRBV5-1 | . | . | TGCGCCAGCAGCTTGGTATTCGCGCGGTACCAAGAGACCCAGTACTTC | CASSLVFARYQETQYF
TRBJ2-2 | TRBV4-2 | TRBD2 | few | TGTGCCAGCAGAGGGACTAGCGCCGGGGAGCTGTTTTTT | CASRGTSAGELFF
TRBJ1-1 | TRBV6-5 | TRBD1 | few | TGTGCCAGCAGTTACCGGCCGGGACAGGGTAGAGTTGAAGCTTTCTTT | CASSYRPGQGRVEAFF
TRBJ2-1 | TRBV28 | TRBD2 | . | TGTGCCAGCAGTTCGCTCCTTACTAGCGGGTCATACAATGAGCAGTTCTTC | CASSSLLTSGSYNEQFF
TRBJ1-2 | TRBV11-2 | TRBD1 | many | TGTGCCAGCAGCTTAGATTGGGACAGGGGCTATGGCTACACCTTC | CASSLDWDRGYGYTF
TRBJ2-2 | TRBV24-1 | . | . | TGTGCCACCAGTGATTTTGGGGGGTCGAACACCGGGGAGCTGTTTTTT | CATSDFGGSNTGELFF
TRBJ2-3 | TRBV6-2/TRBV6-3 | . | many | TGTGCGGCATCAAGCACAGATACGCAGTATTTT | CAASSTDTQYF
TRBJ2-2 | TRBV7-9 | . | few | TGTGCCAGCAGCCCAAAAGGGGTCTTCACCGGGGAGCTGTTTTTT | CASSPKGVFTGELFF
TRBJ2-6 | TRBV12-3/TRBV12-4 | . | many | TGTGCCAGCAGTTTTGCTGGGGCCAACGTCCTGACTTTC | CASSFAGANVLTF
TRBJ2-1 | TRBV9 | TRBD1 | few | TGTGCCAGCAGCCCACTGTGGGACAGGGGTGTGTACAATGAGCAGTTCTTC | CASSPLWDRGVYNEQFF
TRBJ2-3 | TRBV29-1 | TRBD2 | . | TGCAGCGACCGACTACTAGCGGAGCCCACAGATACGCAGTATTTT | CSDRLLAEPTDTQYF
TRBJ2-4 | TRBV10-2 | . | . | TGCGCCACCCAAGGAGGGTTAGCCAAAAACATTCAGTACTTC | CATQGGLAKNIQYF
TRBJ2-2 | TRBV20-1 | . | . | TGCAGTGCTAGATCCTCGACAGTGCGCACCGGGGAGCTGTTTTTT | CSARSSTVRTGELFF
TRBJ2-1 | TRBV21-1 | . | . | TGTGCCAGCACCACACTGGGGGGGACAGGGTTGGAGTTCTTC | CASTTLGGTGLEFF
TRBJ2-1 | TRBV6-1 | . | . | TGTGCCAGCACCGATGGCAGGGGTTTTTATGTTGAGCAGTTCTTC | CASTDGRGFYVEQFF
TRBJ1-1 | TRBV3-1 | TRBD1 | few | TGTGCCAGCAGCCAAGAGTCAGGGGGCATCAACACTGAAGCTTTCTTT | CASSQESGGINTEAFF
TRBJ2-3 | TRBV5-1 | . | few | TGCGCCAGCAGCTTCGCTGCCGGGGAAGATACGCAGTATTTT | CASSFAAGEDTQYF
TRBJ2-3 | TRBV10-3 | TRBD1 | many | TGTGCCATCAGTGATCAGCCGGGACAGGGAGGCACAGATACGCAGTATTTT | CAISDQPGQGGTDTQYF
TRBJ1-2 | TRBV12-3/TRBV12-4 | . | few | TGTGCCAGCAGTTTAGATGGTGAAATCTATGGCTACACCTTC | CASSLDGEIYGYTF
TRBJ2-5 | TRBV3-1 | . | . | TGTGCCAGCAGCCAAGATCCTCTCAGGTTGGGGGAGACCCAGTACTTC | CASSQDPLRLGETQYF
TRBJ2-5 | TRBV3-1 | . | . | TGTGCCAGCAGCCAAGACTTGGCTAGCGTGCAAGAGACCCAGTACTTC | CASSQDLASVQETQYF
TRBJ2-1 | TRBV9 | TRBD2 | few | TGTGCCAGCAGCGCCTCGGGACTAGCGGGCCAGAATGAGCAGTTCTTC | CASSASGLAGQNEQFF
TRBJ1-1 | TRBV18 | . | few | TGTGCCAGCTCACCACTAACCGCTGAAGCTTTCTTT | CASSPLTAEAFF
TRBJ2-2 | TRBV5-1 | . | many | TGCGCCAGCAGCTTGATTTGGGACCCAAACACCGGGGAGCTGTTTTTT | CASSLIWDPNTGELFF